This T cell receptor beta chain was recorded in a study of vaccination and CD4 T cells after COVID-19. Background on the study: Convalescent cases consisted of six males and four females, of whom two were Hispanic. Broader study findings: Convalescent patients had a median around 89% of reactive clones appearing only post-vaccination. Although the median of SARS-CoV-2-reactive clonotypes rose from about 20 to 38, the change was not significant. Spike mono-reactivity was found in 304 of the 307 vaccine-specific clones identified in convalescent patients.

TCRdb re-called the PCR reads with MiXCR, one entry per CDR3 protein. This table holds just over 20,000 distinct CDR3 sequences, about 60% found once. The CDR3 runs 15 residues. Germline V gives CDR1 SGHVS, CDR2 FQNEAQ. Unmatched junction bases numbered 8, after V lost 5 bases and J lost 4 bases. A remark on this clonotype: Its cognate antigen is unknown.

The TCR originated in a human donor who had recovered from COVID-19. The rearrangement joins TRBV7-8 to TRBJ1-5, with 7 bases that match TRBD1. Sequencing used CD4+ T cells from blood, obtained before SARS-CoV-2 vaccination. The DNA for the CDR3 is TGTGCCAGCAGCCTCGGACAGGCTCTAAATCAGCCCCAGCATTTT. Residues: CASSLGQALNQPQHF.